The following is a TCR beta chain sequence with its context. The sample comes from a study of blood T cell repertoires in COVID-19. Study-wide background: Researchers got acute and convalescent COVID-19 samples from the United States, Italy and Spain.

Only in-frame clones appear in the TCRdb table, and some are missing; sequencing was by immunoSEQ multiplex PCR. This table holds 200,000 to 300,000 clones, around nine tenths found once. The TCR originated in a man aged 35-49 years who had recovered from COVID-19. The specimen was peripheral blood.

The CDR3 sequence is CAPGLGGYGYTF. The CDR3, as DNA: TGTGCCCCCGGGCTAGGGGGTTATGGCTACACCTTC. The V gene is TRBV24-1, the J gene TRBJ1-2; TRBD1 might be the D (6 bases). There are 12 residues in the CDR3. V was trimmed by 12 bases and J by 5 bases, leaving 15 bases between them. Germline V gene lookup returns CDR1 KGHDR and CDR2 SFDVKD.